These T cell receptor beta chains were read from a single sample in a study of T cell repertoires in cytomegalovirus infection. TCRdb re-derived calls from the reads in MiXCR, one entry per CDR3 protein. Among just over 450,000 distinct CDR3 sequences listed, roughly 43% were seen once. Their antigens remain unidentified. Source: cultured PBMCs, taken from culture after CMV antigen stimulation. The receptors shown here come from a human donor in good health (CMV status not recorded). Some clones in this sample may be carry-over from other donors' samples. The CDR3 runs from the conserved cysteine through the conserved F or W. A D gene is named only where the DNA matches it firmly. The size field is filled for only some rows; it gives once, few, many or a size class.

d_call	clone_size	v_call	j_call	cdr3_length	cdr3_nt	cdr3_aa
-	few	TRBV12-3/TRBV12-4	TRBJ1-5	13	TGTGCCAGCAGTTTAAATGTTAATCAGCCCCAGCATTTT	CASSLNVNQPQHF
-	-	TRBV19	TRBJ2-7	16	TGTGCCAGTAGCACCTCCCTCCGGGACTTCCTATACGAGCAGTACTTC	CASSTSLRDFLYEQYF
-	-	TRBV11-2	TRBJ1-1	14	TGTGCCAGCAGCTTATTCGGCCCGAACACTGAAGCTTTCTTT	CASSLFGPNTEAFF
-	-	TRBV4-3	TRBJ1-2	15	TGCGCCAGCAGCCAGAGAGTGACAGCTAACTATGGCTACACCTTC	CASSQRVTANYGYTF
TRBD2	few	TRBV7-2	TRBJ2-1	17	TGTGCCAGCAGCTTAAGGCCGAGCGGGAGCTCCTACAATGAGCAGTTCTTC	CASSLRPSGSSYNEQFF
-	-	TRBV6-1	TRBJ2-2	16	TGTGCCAGCAGGCTCCGGGGGGCCGGGAGTACCGGGGAGCTGTTTTTT	CASRLRGAGSTGELFF
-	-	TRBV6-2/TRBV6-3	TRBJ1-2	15	TGTGCCAGCAGACCCACCGGGCCTACACTCTATGGCTACACCTTC	CASRPTGPTLYGYTF
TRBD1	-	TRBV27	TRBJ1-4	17	TGTGCCAGCAGTTCCCGGGACAGGGGGGGAACTAATGAAAAACTGTTTTTT	CASSSRDRGGTNEKLFF
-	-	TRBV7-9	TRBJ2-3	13	TGTGCCAGCCGCGGGGAACTCACAGATACGCAGTATTTT	CASRGELTDTQYF
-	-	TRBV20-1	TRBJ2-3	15	TGCAGTGCGAAGCCCTATAACACTAGCACAGATACGCAGTATTTT	CSAKPYNTSTDTQYF
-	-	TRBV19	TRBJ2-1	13	TGTGCCAGTAGTATAGTTTGGTCAAATGAGCAGTTCTTC	CASSIVWSNEQFF